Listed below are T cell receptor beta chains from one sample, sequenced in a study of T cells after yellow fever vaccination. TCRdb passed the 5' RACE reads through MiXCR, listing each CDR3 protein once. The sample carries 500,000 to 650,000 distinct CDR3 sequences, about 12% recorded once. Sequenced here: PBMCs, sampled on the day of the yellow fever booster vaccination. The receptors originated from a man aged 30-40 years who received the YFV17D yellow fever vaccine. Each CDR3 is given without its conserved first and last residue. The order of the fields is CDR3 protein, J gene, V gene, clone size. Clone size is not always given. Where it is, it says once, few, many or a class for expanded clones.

ASSSQVETQY TRBJ2-5 TRBV12-3/TRBV12-4 .
ATSAGGVQPQH TRBJ1-5 TRBV27 few
ASSRGRNEAQY TRBJ2-5 TRBV7-3 few
ASSQEGWGKRMSSYEQY TRBJ2-7 TRBV4-3 few
ATSTPHRDSPLH TRBJ1-6 TRBV15 once
ASTTGQGNEQF TRBJ2-1 TRBV19 few
ASSQDTSRGPDEQF TRBJ2-1 TRBV4-3 .
AISDGPSSYNEQF TRBJ2-1 TRBV10-3 .
ASSGLAGAIGELF TRBJ2-2 TRBV4-3 few
SVEDSWDTEAF TRBJ1-1 TRBV29-1 few
ASSPFTGGSYEQY TRBJ2-7 TRBV6-1 few
ASSPKGGDNEQF TRBJ2-1 TRBV5-4 .
ASSESLDTPQETQY TRBJ2-5 TRBV10-2 few
ASSYDLGGAEAF TRBJ1-1 TRBV6-5 once
SATNPMGSNQPQH TRBJ1-5 TRBV20-1 .
ASSLAIRSSYNEQF TRBJ2-1 TRBV7-6 .